This entry lists 14 T cell receptor beta chains sequenced from one sample in a study of blood T cell repertoires in COVID-19. Sequencing used immunoSEQ multiplex PCR; TCRdb keeps in-frame clones, though not all of them. This sample carries fewer than 450,000 clones, around 90% of them seen once, and the ten largest clones take approximately 0.55%. The material sequenced was PBMCs or T cells enriched from blood (not recorded which). The receptors were sampled from a man aged 18 to 29 who had recovered from COVID-19.

This clone was seen just once. The chain couples TRBV29-1 to TRBJ2-1; 8 bases match TRBD2. With 6 bases clipped from V and 0 bases from J, the junction kept 7 bases outside the gene matches. CDR1 is SQVTM, CDR2 ANQGSEA, per germline. The CDR3 loop spans 15 amino acids. The CDR3 nucleotides are TGCAGCGTCACTAGCGGAACGAGCTCCTACAATGAGCAGTTCTTC. It specifies CSVTSGTSSYNEQFF.

J is TRBJ1-2 and V is TRBV5-1; TRBD1 agrees at 9 bases. Germline V lookup: CDR1 SGHRS, CDR2 YFSETQ. The CDR3 runs to 13 residues. The V gene end was trimmed by 5 bases and the J gene end by 6 bases; junction bases not matched to a gene: 5. The CDR3 loop reads CASRNDRGDGYTF. Here the CDR3 DNA reads TGCGCCAGCAGGAATGACAGGGGGGATGGCTACACCTTC.

The J gene is TRBJ1-1, the V gene TRBV19; the D is unclear. The CDR3 has 13 residues. Germline values: CDR1 LNHDA, CDR2 SQIVND (reference sequence). The germline V and J ends were trimmed by 7 bases and 5 bases, with 14 bases remaining between them. The CDR3 sequence is CASIPPGLTEAFF. The CDR3, as DNA: TGTGCCAGTATCCCCCCCGGGTTGACTGAAGCTTTCTTT.

The V and J genes are TRBV19 and TRBJ1-3; no definite D call. The V gene lost 0 bases and the J gene lost 0 bases, with 6 bases spanning the gap. The CDR3 spans 15 residues. Germline lookup yields CDR1 LNHDA and CDR2 SQIVND (reference sequence). Here the CDR3 reads CASSIEGNSGNTIYF. The CDR3 DNA follows: TGTGCCAGTAGTATAGAGGGCAACTCTGGAAACACCATATATTTT.

This clone was detected once. The chain employs TRBV24-1 and TRBJ2-1; D not certain. The V gene lost 0 bases and the J gene lost 0 bases, with 8 bases spanning the gap. The V gene's germline CDR1 is KGHDR and CDR2 SFDVKD. The CDR3 contains 16 residues. CDR3 sequence: CATSDLVPSSYNEQFF. The CDR3, as DNA: TGTGCCACCAGTGATTTGGTCCCGAGCTCCTACAATGAGCAGTTCTTC.

This clone was detected only a few times. V gene TRBV5-4 combines with J gene TRBJ1-1; 9 bases align to TRBD1. This CDR3 is built from 15 residues. Germline-derived CDR1 and CDR2 are SGHNT and YYREEE (reference sequence). The trim removed 5 bases at V and 6 bases at J, leaving 11 bases unmatched. The CDR3: CASRPRTGDIAEAFF. CDR3 nucleotide sequence: TGTGCCAGCAGACCCAGGACAGGGGATATCGCTGAAGCTTTCTTT.

CDR3 sequence reads: CASSLDRVKNIQYF. CDR3 DNA sequence: TGTGCCAGCAGCTTAGATCGGGTCAAAAACATTCAGTACTTC. The chain employs TRBV11-2 and TRBJ2-4; D not certain. With 0 bases removed from V and 3 bases from J, the gap between germline ends came to 6 bases. The CDR3 is 14 residues long. The V gene's germline CDR1 is SGHAT and CDR2 FQNNGV.

This chain links TRBV10-2 with TRBJ2-3, with 10 bases identical to TRBD2. The CDR3 is 16 amino acids. With 9 bases clipped from V and 2 bases from J, the junction kept 11 bases outside the gene matches. Looked up from germline, CDR1 is WSHSY and CDR2 is SAAADI. CDR3 in DNA: TGCGCCAGTATCGACTCGAGCGGGAGGGTCACAGATACGCAGTATTTT. It codes for CASIDSSGRVTDTQYF.

This rearrangement joins TRBV9 to TRBJ1-1; a possible D gene is TRBD1 (5 bases). Germline V gene lookup returns CDR1 SGDLS and CDR2 YYNGEE. The CDR3 consists of 13 residues. V lost 7 bases to trimming and J lost 6 bases, with 16 bases between them. The CDR3 protein is CASRPQGSAEAFF. The CDR3, as DNA: TGTGCCAGCCGACCCCAGGGATCGGCTGAAGCTTTCTTT.

The chain links TRBV6-5 to TRBJ2-7, with D hard to call. Germline assignment: CDR1 MNHEY and CDR2 SVGAGI. The CDR3 runs 14 residues. In nucleotides, the CDR3 is TGTGGCCAAGTTCCCAGTAAGATATCCTACGAGCAGTACTTC. The encoded protein is CGQVPSKISYEQYF.

The chain employs TRBV9 and TRBJ1-1; D not certain. Trimming stripped 4 bases from V and 1 base from J, with 14 bases between. From germline, CDR1 is SGDLS and CDR2 YYNGEE. The CDR3 covers 15 residues. The CDR3 region has the DNA TGTGCCAGCAGCCGTAGCGGGCTATCGAACACTGAAGCTTTCTTT. It codes for CASSRSGLSNTEAFF.

The chain combines TRBV6-5 with TRBJ2-1; a possible D gene is TRBD1 (5 bases). Germline V lookup: CDR1 MNHEY, CDR2 SVGAGI. CDR3 length equals 13 residues. Trimming shortened V by 7 bases and J by 6 bases, and 13 bases separated the two germline ends. CDR3 in amino acids: CASKAGLRNEQFF. The CDR3 nucleotides are TGTGCCAGCAAGGCAGGGCTCCGCAATGAGCAGTTCTTC.

The chain uses TRBV27 and TRBJ2-2; a possible D gene is TRBD1 (5 bases). Between the trimmed V and J ends, which lost 3 bases and 7 bases, there was a span of 9 bases. This CDR3 comprises 13 residues. CDR1 is MNHEY and CDR2 is SMNVEV in the germline V gene (reference sequence). The CDR3 loop reads CASSFRVIGELFF. DNA of the CDR3: TGTGCCAGCAGTTTCAGGGTTATCGGGGAGCTGTTTTTT.

The chain's CDR3 is CASRRDSYTEAFF. CDR3 nucleotides: TGTGCCAGCAGAAGGGACAGCTACACTGAAGCTTTCTTT. The chain links TRBV2 to TRBJ1-1; 7 nucleotides line up with TRBD1. CDR3 length equals 13 residues. Germline trimming cut 6 bases from V and 3 bases from J; bases unmatched to any gene: 4. Germline V lookup: CDR1 SNHLY, CDR2 FYNNEI.